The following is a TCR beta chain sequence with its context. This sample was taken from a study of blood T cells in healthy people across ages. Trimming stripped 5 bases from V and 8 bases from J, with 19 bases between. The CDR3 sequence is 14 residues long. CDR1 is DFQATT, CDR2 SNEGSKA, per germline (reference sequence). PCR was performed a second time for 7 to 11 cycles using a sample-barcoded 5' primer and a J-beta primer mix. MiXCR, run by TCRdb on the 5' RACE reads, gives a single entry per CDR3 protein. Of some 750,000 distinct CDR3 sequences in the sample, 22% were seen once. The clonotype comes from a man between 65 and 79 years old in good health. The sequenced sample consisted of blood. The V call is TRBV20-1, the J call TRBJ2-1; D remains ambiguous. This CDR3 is CSAHPLASAHEQFF. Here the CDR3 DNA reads TGCAGTGCTCACCCCCTCGCCAGTGCACATGAGCAGTTCTTC.